These 17 T cell receptor beta chains were sequenced from one sample in a study of T cells in women clearing cervical HPV infection (dated by TCRdb to the late 2010s). Library creation used the immunoSEQ multiplex PCR assay. Imported from immuneACCESS, the table was reduced by TCRdb to in-frame sequences with V and J called. These copies leave out some clones; in studies compared against another copy, an unresolved V gene accounts for under half, and the cause of the remainder is not known. This sample's listing comprises about 30,000 clones. The top ten constitute about 4.6% of the sample. The sequencing input was blood buffy coat. These receptors all come from a woman aged 18-70 years with a cervical HPV16 infection that either progressed to CIN3+ or cleared (not recorded which).

Points on this clone: The read is 3 residues too short to cover the CDR3 end, so that end is filled in from the germline J gene. The chain links TRBV5-1 to TRBJ2-4; the D gene is possibly TRBD1 (6 bases). Germline V gene sequence: CDR1 SGHRS, CDR2 YFSETQ. The CDR3 contains 14 residues. The CDR3: CASSLGVQGNGQYF. CDR3 DNA, as far as it was read: TGCGCCAGCAGCTTGGGGGTACAGGGAAATGGT.

For this clone: The read comes to an end 3 residues before the CDR3 does, leaving the germline J gene to fill in the end. J is TRBJ2-4 and V is TRBV19; no clear D. There are 15 residues in the CDR3. V gave up 1 base and J gave up 0 bases, with 7 bases separating them. Germline CDR1 and CDR2: LNHDA and SQIVND (reference sequence). CDR3 in amino acids: CASSIGNIAKNIQYF. CDR3 bases read: TGTGCCAGTAGTATAGGAAACATAGCCAAAAACATT.

A note on this clone: Coverage ceases 3 residues before the CDR3 finishes, and the germline J gene fills in the end. The chain is built from TRBV5-1 and TRBJ2-7, with TRBD1 identical over 10 bases. Per germline, CDR1 SGHRS and CDR2 YFSETQ. Trimming at V came to 0 bases and at J to 6 bases, leaving 0 bases not matched to a gene. CDR3 length: 13 residues. The CDR3 is CASSLGTGGEQYF. CDR3 DNA, as far as it was read: TGCGCCAGCAGCTTGGGGACAGGGGGCGAG.

In the case of this clone: From the germline J gene comes the end of the CDR3, since the read stops 3 residues before it. The V gene is TRBV19, the J gene TRBJ1-4; D ambiguous. The length of the CDR3 is 16 residues. Germline V gives CDR1 LNHDA, CDR2 SQIVND (reference sequence). CDR3 in amino acids: CASSATPSSYNSPLFF. The CDR3 DNA, read in part, is TGTGCCAGTAGTGCGACACCGAGCTCCTATAATTCACCA.

Concerning this clone itself: The CDR3 end lies 3 residues beyond the end of the read and is filled in from the germline J gene. The chain links TRBV5-1 to TRBJ2-3, with 10 bases lining up with TRBD1. CDR1 is SGHRS and CDR2 is YFSETQ in the germline V gene. V lost 5 bases, J lost 5 bases, and 5 bases stayed unmatched. The length of the CDR3 is 14 residues. CDR3 loop: CASRSGTGVDTQYF. The DNA read from the CDR3 is TGCGCCAGCAGATCCGGGACAGGGGTAGATACG.

Of note for this clone: The DNA ends 3 residues before the CDR3 does, and the rest of the CDR3 is filled in from the germline J gene. The chain carries TRBV20-1 and TRBJ1-6; no reliable D call. Germline CDR1 and CDR2: DFQATT and SNEGSKA (reference sequence). V was clipped by 1 base and J by 10 bases, with 17 bases between them. This CDR3 region has 15 residues. CDR3 in amino acids: CSARVFGSTESPLHF. The CDR3 DNA, read in part, is TGCAGTGCTAGAGTTTTTGGCAGTACCGAGTCACCC.

As regards this clone: The CDR3 goes on 3 residues after the read ends, and that part is filled in from the germline J gene. The genes are TRBV25-1 and TRBJ2-5; D might be TRBD1 (7 bases). Looked up from germline, CDR1 is MGHDK and CDR2 is SYGVNS. Trimming took 0 bases from V and 4 from J, leaving 12 bases between them. This CDR3 has 15 residues. Here the CDR3 reads CASSEYRQGGETQYF. The sequenced part of the CDR3 DNA is TGTGCCAGCAGTGAATATCGACAGGGAGGAGAGACC.

With regard to this clone: The CDR3 goes on 3 residues after the read ends, and that part is filled in from the germline J gene. The chain links TRBV19 to TRBJ2-4, with a weak D call TRBD1 (5 bases). This CDR3 spans 13 amino acids. Germline CDR1 is LNHDA and CDR2 is SQIVND (reference sequence). The CDR3 protein is CASSLLTAYGQYF. The part of the CDR3 DNA that was read is TGTGCCAGTAGTCTCCTGACAGCGTATGGT.

Concerning this clone itself: The read comes to an end 3 residues before the CDR3 does, leaving the germline J gene to fill in the end. The gene calls are TRBV20-1 and TRBJ2-1; possibly TRBD1 for D (5 bases). In germline, CDR1 is DFQATT, CDR2 SNEGSKA (reference sequence). The CDR3 consists of 14 residues. V was shortened by 0 bases and J by 6 bases, with 12 bases between the two germline ends. This chain's CDR3 is CSARDPLTVNEQFF. CDR3 bases read: TGCAGTGCTAGAGATCCCCTGACAGTCAATGAG.

As to this clone: Read sequence stops 3 residues before the CDR3 end, and the germline J gene provides the missing end. This chain uses TRBV20-1 with TRBJ2-2; a possible D gene is TRBD1 (5 bases). The CDR3 spans 12 residues. Germline loops: CDR1 DFQATT, CDR2 SNEGSKA (reference sequence). The part of the CDR3 DNA that was read is TGCAGTGGACAGTCAACTAATGAAAAG. Encoded protein: CSGQSTNEK. The CDR3 reads in full as CSGQSTNEKLFF.

As for this clone: The read gets to within 3 residues of the CDR3 end, and the germline J gene fills in the rest. The chain recombines TRBV20-1 with TRBJ2-1; TRBD2 agrees at 10 bases. The germline CDR1 and CDR2 sequences are DFQATT and SNEGSKA (reference sequence). The J segment lost 0 bases and the V segment lost 6 bases, leaving 8 bases of the junction unmatched. The CDR3 length is 16 residues. The CDR3 bases that were read are TGCAGTGCCCCGGCGCCTAGCGGGAGCTCCTACAATGAG. Protein product: CSAPAPSGSSYNE. Given in full, the CDR3 is CSAPAPSGSSYNEQFF.

Points on this clone: The read halts 3 residues ahead of the CDR3 end, with the missing end drawn from the germline J gene. The chain carries TRBV11-3 and TRBJ2-1; 8 positions match TRBD2. The CDR3 runs to 15 residues. Germline CDR1 SGHNT, CDR2 YENEEA. The trim removed 1 base at V and 7 bases at J, leaving 6 bases unmatched. The sequenced part of the CDR3 DNA is TGTGCCAGCAGCTTAGGAACGGGGGGGTGGAATGAG. It translates to CASSLGTGGWNE. The CDR3 in its entirety is CASSLGTGGWNEQFF.

Concerning this clone: The read is 3 residues too short to cover the CDR3 end, so that end is filled in from the germline J gene. The V gene is TRBV6-1, the J gene TRBJ1-2; D not resolved. Trimming removed 3 bases from V and 7 bases from J, with 12 bases in between. CDR3 length equals 13 residues. Germline assignment: CDR1 MNHNS and CDR2 SASEGT. This chain's CDR3 is CASSEIVPGGYTF. The sequenced CDR3 bases are TGTGCCAGCAGTGAGATTGTTCCCGGTGGC.

The sequenced CDR3 bases are TGTGCCTGGAGTAGACAGGGGGCAATCGGAAACATT. This sequence encodes CAWSRQGAIGNI. The full-length CDR3 reads as CAWSRQGAIGNIQYF. This chain links TRBV30 with TRBJ2-4; TRBD1 matches at 10 bases. The read stops 3 residues short of the end of the CDR3; the missing end is completed from the germline J gene. The CDR3 covers 15 residues. Trimming cost V 2 bases and J 6 bases; bases outside gene matches: 7. Looked up from germline, CDR1 is GTSNPN and CDR2 is SVGIG (reference sequence).

Comments on this clone: The read halts 3 residues ahead of the CDR3 end, with the missing end drawn from the germline J gene. This chain joins TRBV6-2 or TRBV6-3 and TRBJ1-1; 7 positions match TRBD1. There are 15 residues in the CDR3. V was clipped by 5 bases and J by 0 bases; unmatched bases: 6. Germline assignment: CDR1 MNHEY and CDR2 SVGEGT. CDR3 region: CASSPGQTMNTEAFF. CDR3 bases read: TGTGCCAGCAGTCCGGGACAGACCATGAACACTGAA.

With regard to this clone: The sequenced fragment ends 3 residues before the CDR3 boundary, so the rest is inferred from the germline J gene. The V and J genes are TRBV7-8 and TRBJ1-2; TRBD1 is a possible D gene (5 bases). Trimming stripped 1 base from V and 6 bases from J, with 6 bases between. The CDR3 totals 12 residues. Germline CDR1 is SGHVS and CDR2 is FQNEAQ. The part of the CDR3 DNA that was read is TGTGCCAGCAGCTTAGTAGGGGATGGC. This gives the protein CASSLVGDG. In full, the CDR3 is CASSLVGDGYTF.

As for this clone: Read data end 3 residues before the CDR3 end; the end is taken from the germline J gene. The chain joins TRBV10-2 to TRBJ2-7; D may be TRBD2 (5 bases). V was trimmed by 3 bases and J by 4 bases, leaving 7 bases between them. This CDR3 spans 12 amino acids. Germline V gene data show CDR1 as WSHSY and CDR2 as SAAADI. Incomplete CDR3 DNA: TGCGCCAGCAGTGACGGGGTGTACGAG. It encodes CASSDGVYE. The full CDR3 reads CASSDGVYEQYF.